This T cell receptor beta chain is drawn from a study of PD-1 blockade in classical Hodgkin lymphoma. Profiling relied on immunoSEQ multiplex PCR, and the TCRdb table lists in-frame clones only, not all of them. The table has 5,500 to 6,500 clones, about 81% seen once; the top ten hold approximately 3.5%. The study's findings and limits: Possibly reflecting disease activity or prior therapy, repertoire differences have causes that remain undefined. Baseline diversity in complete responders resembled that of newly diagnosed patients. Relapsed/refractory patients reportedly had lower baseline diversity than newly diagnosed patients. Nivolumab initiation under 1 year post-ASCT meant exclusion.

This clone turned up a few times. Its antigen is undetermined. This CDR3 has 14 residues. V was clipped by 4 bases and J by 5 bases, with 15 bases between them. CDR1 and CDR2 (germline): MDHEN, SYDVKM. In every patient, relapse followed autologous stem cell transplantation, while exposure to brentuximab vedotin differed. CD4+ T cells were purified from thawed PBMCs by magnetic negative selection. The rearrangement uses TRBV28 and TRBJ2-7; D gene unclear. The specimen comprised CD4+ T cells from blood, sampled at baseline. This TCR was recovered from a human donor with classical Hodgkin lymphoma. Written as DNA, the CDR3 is TGTGCCAGCAGTTCCGGACCCAGGTACAACGAGCAGTACTTC. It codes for CASSSGPRYNEQYF.